This TCR beta chain was sequenced during a study of blood T cell repertoires in COVID-19. At the level of the study: Samples came from the United States, Italy and Spain, spanning acute and convalescent COVID-19. T cells, B-cell-depleted T cells, or PBMCs provided the cDNA or gDNA that served as material.

This clone was detected once. Unmatched junction bases numbered 8, after V lost 3 bases and J lost 2 bases. The CDR3 spans 16 residues. Looked up from germline, CDR1 is LNHNV and CDR2 is YYDKDF (reference sequence). As originally analysed: Scientists estimated how many nucleated cells there were by amplifying reference gene primers. The repertoire was sequenced with immunoSEQ multiplex PCR; TCRdb's copy has only in-frame clones and lacks some. V and J calls and clone size are copied from that table; D and trimming were computed from the DNA. Of approximately 99,000 clones in the sample, about 88% were seen once.

The source of this sequence is a human donor in a cohort sampled during active COVID-19. V usage is TRBV15 and J usage is TRBJ2-3, with 7 bases aligning to TRBD1. Sample: peripheral blood. Here the CDR3 reads CATSRERDRFTDTQYF. The CDR3 bases are TGTGCCACCAGCAGGGAACGGGACAGATTCACAGATACGCAGTATTTT.